This T cell receptor beta chain was recovered during a study of T cells in Graves' hyperthyroidism and ophthalmopathy. TCR beta CDR3 regions were amplified from RNA transcripts. The HTBI set primed first-round TCR CDR3 RT-PCR. TCRdb ran MiXCR on the multiplex PCR reads and lists one entry per CDR3 protein. The sample shows about 660,000 distinct CDR3 sequences, 45% of them seen only once. Germline V gene lookup returns CDR1 DFQATT and CDR2 SNEGSKA (reference sequence). The CDR3 runs to 12 residues. V dropped 5 bases and J dropped 12 bases, with 17 bases sitting between them. The sample consisted of peripheral blood or thyroid tissue (not recorded which). J is TRBJ1-5 and V is TRBV20-1, with D tentatively TRBD1 (5 bases). The TCR comes from an adult man with Graves' disease, either hyperthyroidism or ophthalmopathy (not recorded which). The CDR3 is CSAGGRLGRQHF. DNA for the CDR3: TGCAGTGCTGGAGGACGGTTGGGGCGCCAGCATTTT.